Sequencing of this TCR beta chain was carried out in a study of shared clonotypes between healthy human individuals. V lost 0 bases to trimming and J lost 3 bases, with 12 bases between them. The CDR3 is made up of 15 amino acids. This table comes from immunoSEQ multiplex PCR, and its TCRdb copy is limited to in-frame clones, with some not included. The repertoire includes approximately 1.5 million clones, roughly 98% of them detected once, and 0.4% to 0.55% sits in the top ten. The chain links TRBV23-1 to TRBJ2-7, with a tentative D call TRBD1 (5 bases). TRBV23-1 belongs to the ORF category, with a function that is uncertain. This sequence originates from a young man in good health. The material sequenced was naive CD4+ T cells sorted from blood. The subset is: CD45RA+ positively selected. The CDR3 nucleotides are TGCGCCAGCAGTCAATCGGTGACAGTTGACTACGAGCAGTACTTC. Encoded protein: CASSQSVTVDYEQYF.